What follows describes a single TCR beta chain. This entry belongs to a study of blood T cell repertoires in COVID-19. Background on the study: Samples representing acute and convalescent COVID-19 were sourced from the United States, Italy and Spain.

Methods used by the authors: Amplification with reference gene primers provided the estimates of nucleated cell counts. Using immunoSEQ multiplex PCR, the repertoire was profiled, and TCRdb retains in-frame clones only, with some absent. V, J and clone size were drawn from that table, and D and trimming were deduced from the DNA. The table has approximately 330,000 clones, around 90% seen once. V shed 1 base and J shed 4 bases, with 9 bases lying between them. Germline-derived CDR1 and CDR2 are SGHRS and YFSETQ. This CDR3 has 14 amino acids. Seattle patients were enrolled during active infection and followed longitudinally.

The TCR comes from a man aged 30-40 years with COVID-19, enrolled during active disease. Sequencing was carried out using peripheral blood. The rearrangement links TRBV5-1 to TRBJ2-1; D might be TRBD1 (6 bases). CDR3 nucleotide sequence: TGCGCCAGCAGCTTGCCAGGGGTATACAATGAGCAGTTCTTC. Translation gives CASSLPGVYNEQFF.